This T cell receptor (beta chain) was retrieved from a study of T cells in Graves' hyperthyroidism and ophthalmopathy. Study conclusions and caveats: Separating ophthalmopathy from stable hyperthyroidism was achieved by a 13 V-J model. Model output signaled ophthalmopathy a median roughly 6.1 months ahead of onset. The blood repertoire included most of the expanded thyroid clonotypes above 0.001.

On this clonotype: The target antigen is unknown.

Each diagnosis was grounded in clinical symptoms, serum thyroxine and TRAb, thyroid ultrasound, and orbital computed tomography. RNA transcripts provided the source from which TCR beta CDR3 regions were amplified. HTBI primers were employed in a first-round RT-PCR of the TCR CDR3. TCRdb used MiXCR to reprocess the multiplex PCR reads, holding one entry per CDR3 protein. The data hold roughly 570,000 distinct CDR3 sequences, with approximately 44% observed a single time. The CDR3 is 14 amino acids. Germline loops: CDR1 MDHEN, CDR2 SYDVKM. V was shortened by 1 base and J by 8 bases, with 12 bases between the two germline ends.

The sequence was collected from an adult woman with Graves' disease, either hyperthyroidism or ophthalmopathy (not recorded which). The V and J genes are TRBV28 and TRBJ1-3; D is unresolved. Sequenced: peripheral blood or thyroid tissue (not recorded which). The CDR3 sequence: CASSLLAGAHTIYF. The DNA of the CDR3 is TGTGCCAGCAGTTTATTGGCAGGCGCCCACACCATATATTTT.